Listed below are T cell receptor beta chains from one sample, sequenced in a study of T cell repertoires in cytomegalovirus infection. Their antigens are not known. TCRdb recomputed calls from the reads with MiXCR, one row per CDR3 protein. The sample lists roughly 990,000 distinct CDR3 sequences; 31% were seen once. This material consisted of cultured CD8+ T cells from PBMCs, taken from culture after CMV antigen stimulation. The receptors originated from a human donor in good health (CMV status not recorded). Some clones in this sample may be carry-over from other donors' samples. CDR3s include the opening cysteine and the closing phenylalanine or tryptophan. The D gene is left open where the match is weak. Clone size is stated in some rows and not others, as once, few, many or a class when expanded.

cdr3_nt	cdr3_aa	v_call	j_call	d_call	clone_size
TGTGCCAGCAGTTCCTCACTAGCGGGGGGGAAATTGGGGCAGTTCTTC	CASSSSLAGGKLGQFF	TRBV12-3/TRBV12-4	TRBJ2-1	TRBD2	-
TGTGCCACCAGCCACGGGACCGGGGAGCTGTTTTTT	CATSHGTGELFF	TRBV24-1	TRBJ2-2	-	few
TGTGCCAGCACCCTTGAGGACAGGGACGATGAGCAGTTCTTC	CASTLEDRDDEQFF	TRBV28	TRBJ2-1	TRBD1	-
TGTGCCAGCAGCTCGACGGGACAGGGATACTATGGCTACACCTTC	CASSSTGQGYYGYTF	TRBV7-6	TRBJ1-2	TRBD1	few
TGTGCCAGCAGTCTCGACAGGGCCACCTACGAGCAGTACTTC	CASSLDRATYEQYF	TRBV27	TRBJ2-7	TRBD1	few
TGTGCCAGCAGCATGACTAGCGGGGGGCTTTCCGACAATGAGCAGTTCTTC	CASSMTSGGLSDNEQFF	TRBV7-8	TRBJ2-1	TRBD2	few
TGTGCCAGCAGCCAAACCCTAACTAGCAATGAGCAGTTCTTC	CASSQTLTSNEQFF	TRBV14	TRBJ2-1	-	-
TGTGCCAGTATTCGGACAGGGGATCCAGATACGCAGTATTTT	CASIRTGDPDTQYF	TRBV2	TRBJ2-3	TRBD1	-
TGTGCCAGTAGTATAGGTAAGGGAACCTACGAGCAGTACTTC	CASSIGKGTYEQYF	TRBV19	TRBJ2-7	-	-
TGTGCCAGCAGCTTCGGCCCGGACGCAGATACGCAGTATTTT	CASSFGPDADTQYF	TRBV11-2	TRBJ2-3	-	few
TGCAGTGCTAGAGATCACGGTAAAGCGGTCTACAATGAGCAGTTCTTC	CSARDHGKAVYNEQFF	TRBV20-1	TRBJ2-1	-	-
TGTGCCAGCAGCTGGACCCAGGGCCACCAAGAGACCCAGTACTTC	CASSWTQGHQETQYF	TRBV7-6	TRBJ2-5	-	many
TGTGCCAGCAGTCGGGACAGAAACTACGAGCAGTACTTC	CASSRDRNYEQYF	TRBV6-1	TRBJ2-7	TRBD1	few
TGTGCCAGCAGCTTGGAGGCAGACTTGTACCAAGAGACCCAGTACTTC	CASSLEADLYQETQYF	TRBV5-4	TRBJ2-5	-	-
TGTGCCAGTAAACAGACAGGGGAGGGCACTGAAGCTTTCTTT	CASKQTGEGTEAFF	TRBV19	TRBJ1-1	TRBD1	-
TGTGCCAGCAGTTACTTTGTCCCGGGGGCCCTCCAAGAGACCCAGTACTTC	CASSYFVPGALQETQYF	TRBV6-5	TRBJ2-5	-	-
TGCGCCAGCAGCCTCGTGGGGGACGGCTATGGCTACACCTTC	CASSLVGDGYGYTF	TRBV5-1	TRBJ1-2	-	few
TGTGCCAGCAGCTTTTCTCATGCGGGTCAGCCCCAGCATTTT	CASSFSHAGQPQHF	TRBV5-5	TRBJ1-5	-	few
TGTGCCAGCAGCCCAGGCGGGTCACAAAAAAACTACGAGCAGTACTTC	CASSPGGSQKNYEQYF	TRBV5-4	TRBJ2-7	-	few
TGCAGCGTCCGACCCCGGGACAGGGACGCCTACGAGCAGTACTTC	CSVRPRDRDAYEQYF	TRBV29-1	TRBJ2-7	TRBD1	few
TGTGCCAGCAGCCAGGGTCTCTCTAGCAATCAGCCCCAGCATTTT	CASSQGLSSNQPQHF	TRBV5-3	TRBJ1-5	-	-
TGTGCCAGCAGCTTATGGGGCAGGGGGCCCGGCACTGAAGCTTTCTTT	CASSLWGRGPGTEAFF	TRBV7-6	TRBJ1-1	TRBD1	-
TGTGCCACCAGCAGTTACCGGGACAGCTATCTTCGGAATTCACCCCTCCACTTT	CATSSYRDSYLRNSPLHF	TRBV15	TRBJ1-6	TRBD1	-
TGTGCCAGTAGTGGCGGCCAGACCTACGAGCAGTACTTC	CASSGGQTYEQYF	TRBV19	TRBJ2-7	-	-
TGTGCCAGCAGTTATGTGACTAGCGGGGCACAAGAGACCCAGTACTTC	CASSYVTSGAQETQYF	TRBV6-2/TRBV6-3	TRBJ2-5	TRBD2	-
TGTGCCACCGGGGACGGCTCAGATACGCAGTATTTT	CATGDGSDTQYF	TRBV7-9	TRBJ2-3	-	-
TGCGCCAGCAGCCCACAGGGGAGGTTCGACGAGCAGTACTTC	CASSPQGRFDEQYF	TRBV4-1	TRBJ2-7	-	-
TGTGCCAGCAGCTCACGGGACAGGGGGGATTGGACTGAAGCTTTCTTT	CASSSRDRGDWTEAFF	TRBV7-6	TRBJ1-1	TRBD1	-
TGCGCCAGCAGCCATTCGCGGGGCGGGACTAGCATTGAGCAGTTCTTC	CASSHSRGGTSIEQFF	TRBV4-1	TRBJ2-1	TRBD2	-
TGTGCCAACAGTTGGGGGGACGATACGCAGTATTTT	CANSWGDDTQYF	TRBV7-6	TRBJ2-3	-	-
TGTGCCAGCAGCCCCAGGACAGGGGGGAACACTGAAGCTTTCTTT	CASSPRTGGNTEAFF	TRBV7-6	TRBJ1-1	TRBD1	many
TGCAGTGCTAGAGATACAGAAGGGTTCAGCGGGTTTCACGAGCAGTACTTC	CSARDTEGFSGFHEQYF	TRBV20-1	TRBJ2-7	-	-
TGTGCCAGCAGTTTATTAAGCAGGATCGTGGGGGAGCTGTTTTTT	CASSLLSRIVGELFF	TRBV27	TRBJ2-2	-	few
TGTGCCACCAGTGATGGGGACAGGGGTGACTATGGCTACACCTTC	CATSDGDRGDYGYTF	TRBV24-1	TRBJ1-2	TRBD1	-
TGTGCCAGCAGTGAAAGCGCCAGGTCTTCCTACGAGCAGTACTTC	CASSESARSSYEQYF	TRBV6-1	TRBJ2-7	-	few
TGTGCCAGCAGCCTCGGAGCTAGCGGATCCTACGAGCAGTACTTC	CASSLGASGSYEQYF	TRBV27	TRBJ2-7	TRBD2	few
TGTGCCAGCAGCTTAGTGGAAGGTTATCAGCCCCAGCATTTT	CASSLVEGYQPQHF	TRBV7-2	TRBJ1-5	-	many
TGTGCCAGCAACAGGGGAGACTACGAGCAGTACTTC	CASNRGDYEQYF	TRBV6-1	TRBJ2-7	TRBD1	-
TGTGCCAGCAGTTATGACGAAGGGGGGAGTTCACCCCTCCACTTT	CASSYDEGGSSPLHF	TRBV6-1	TRBJ1-6	-	-
TGTGCCAGCAGTGACCATTCTGAGGGTCACCAAGAGACCCAGTACTTC	CASSDHSEGHQETQYF	TRBV11-3	TRBJ2-5	-	few
TGCGCCAGCAGCCAAGAAGCGACAGGGGTCTCCTACGAGCAGTACTTC	CASSQEATGVSYEQYF	TRBV4-1	TRBJ2-7	TRBD1	-
TGTGCCAGCAGCTTGGTGGCCTTCTTGGGACACTCGAACGGTGAAGCTTTCTTT	CASSLVAFLGHSNGEAFF	TRBV5-5	TRBJ1-1	-	-
TGTGCCAGCAGTTTATCTTCGGGGGTCAATTCACCCCTCCACTTT	CASSLSSGVNSPLHF	TRBV27	TRBJ1-6	-	-
TGTGCCAGCAGTCCAGGACCTTGGGATTCACCCCTCCACTTT	CASSPGPWDSPLHF	TRBV6-5	TRBJ1-6	-	once
TGTGCCAGCAGCCGGAGCGGGGGGACTAATGAAAAACTGTTTTTT	CASSRSGGTNEKLFF	TRBV5-4	TRBJ1-4	-	few
TGTGCCAGCAAACCCGGGACACCCTCCGCCGGGGAGCTGTTTTTT	CASKPGTPSAGELFF	TRBV6-1	TRBJ2-2	-	few
TGTGCCAGCAGTGAACCCCCCGGATCGGCGGCAGATACGCAGTATTTT	CASSEPPGSAADTQYF	TRBV25-1	TRBJ2-3	-	many
TGTGCCTGCCTAGAGGGGGGCGAAGCTTTCTTT	CACLEGGEAFF	TRBV2	TRBJ1-1	-	few
TGTGCCAGCACCCAGACATTGGGGCGACGTCAGCCCCAGCATTTT	CASTQTLGRRQPQHF	TRBV6-6	TRBJ1-5	-	-
TGTGCCAGCAGCTTAGAGGGGACTTATAATTCACCCCTCCACTTT	CASSLEGTYNSPLHF	TRBV7-8	TRBJ1-6	-	many
TGTGCCAGCAGGTCGGGGGTCCACGAGCAGTACTTC	CASRSGVHEQYF	TRBV2	TRBJ2-7	-	-
TGTGCCAGCAGCAAGGGACAAAAGGTCTACAATGAGCAGTTCTTC	CASSKGQKVYNEQFF	TRBV7-9	TRBJ2-1	-	once
TGTGCCAGCAGTTACACCGGACAGGGCAGCAATTCACCCCTCCACTTT	CASSYTGQGSNSPLHF	TRBV6-5	TRBJ1-6	TRBD1	-
TGTGCCAGCAGTTACGATCGACTAACCTACGAGCAGTACTTC	CASSYDRLTYEQYF	TRBV6-5	TRBJ2-7	-	many